The clone carrying this TCR beta chain was found a few times. The record originates from a study of blood T cell repertoires in COVID-19. The wider study: Sites in the United States, Italy and Spain provided acute and convalescent COVID-19 samples. Sources were T cells, B-cell-depleted T cells, or PBMCs; the material itself was cDNA or gDNA.

Original processing notes: The authors estimated nucleated cell counts from reference gene primer amplification. Generated by immunoSEQ multiplex PCR, the TCRdb table keeps only in-frame clones and is missing some. V and J calls plus clone size are reproduced from that table; the DNA served to infer D and trimming. The sample includes a few hundred thousand clones, more than 65% seen only once; the top ten take under 3.5%. Germline CDR1 ENHRY, CDR2 SYGVKD. The CDR3 has 12 residues. With 4 bases removed from V and 5 bases from J, the gap between germline ends came to 5 bases. The source is a woman between 18 and 29 years old with acute or convalescent COVID-19. The chain recombines TRBV10-3 with TRBJ1-4; D not certain. The sequenced sample was peripheral blood. The CDR3 sequence: CAISAGNEKLFF. CDR3 sequence (DNA): TGTGCCATCAGTGCGGGAAATGAAAAACTGTTTTTT.